This TCR beta chain was recorded in a study of T cells after yellow fever vaccination. TCRdb re-analysed the 5' RACE reads in MiXCR, keeping a single row per CDR3 protein. The data contain 100,000 to 150,000 distinct CDR3 sequences, roughly 15% of them seen just once; the ten biggest clones take up roughly two fifths. Trimming left V 8 bases short and J 0 bases short, with 16 bases between. CDR1 and CDR2 from the germline V gene are MGHRA and YSYEKL. This CDR3 is 15 amino acids long. In its sample, this clonotype was seen a few times. What it binds is not known. Whole-study results and caveats: Reappearance after the booster was seen for most primary-vaccination clones, at 95% to 97% CD4 and about 90% CD8. Only a small proportion of the clonotypes turned up in both the CD4 and the CD8 compartments, likely arising from convergent recombination. FACS-sorted repertoires might harbor abundant contaminating clonotypes from the bulk population.

The V and J genes are TRBV4-1 and TRBJ1-2, with D possibly TRBD1 on 6 matching bases. The specimen comprised CD8+ T cells sorted from PBMCs, sampled 5 days after the yellow fever booster vaccination. This TCR was sampled from a young man who received the YFV17D yellow fever vaccine. CDR3 protein: CASAYGQLANYGYTF. As DNA, the CDR3 is TGCGCCAGCGCGTATGGACAGTTAGCTAACTATGGCTACACCTTC.